These T cell receptor beta chains were read from a single sample in a study of cytomegalovirus exposure and HLA in healthy donors. Measured with immunoSEQ multiplex PCR; TCRdb has only the in-frame clones, and not every one. This table holds 120,000 or so clones, about 74% found once. Sequenced: PBMCs. Receptors originate from a woman between 45 and 60 years old in good health and CMV-seropositive. CDR3s include the opening cysteine and the closing phenylalanine or tryptophan. D genes are given only for firm matches. Not all rows give a size; the values are once, few, many and, for expanded clones, a class.

J gene | V gene | D gene | clone size | CDR3 protein | CDR3 DNA
TRBJ1-2 | TRBV4-1 | NA | NA | CASSHPTVGVRDNGYTF | TGCGCCAGCAGCCACCCTACCGTGGGGGTCCGGGACAATGGCTACACCTTC
TRBJ2-6 | TRBV9 | NA | NA | CASSVDNSGANVLTF | TGTGCCAGCAGCGTCGACAACTCTGGGGCCAACGTCCTGACTTTC
TRBJ1-2 | TRBV20-1 | NA | NA | CSARIDYGYTF | TGCAGTGCTAGGATAGATTATGGCTACACCTTC
TRBJ1-5 | TRBV27 | NA | NA | CASSFSDTRNQPQHF | TGTGCCAGCAGTTTTTCCGACACTCGCAATCAGCCCCAGCATTTT
TRBJ2-3 | TRBV12-5 | NA | once | CASGVSGVDTQYF | TGTGCTAGTGGTGTCTCGGGGGTCGATACGCAGTATTTT
TRBJ1-5 | TRBV7-9 | NA | few | CASSWGDQPQHF | TGTGCCAGCAGCTGGGGGGATCAGCCCCAGCATTTT
TRBJ1-5 | TRBV6-4 | NA | few | CASSESGNQPQHF | TGTGCCAGCAGTGAGAGTGGCAATCAGCCCCAGCATTTT
TRBJ2-7 | TRBV15 | NA | NA | CATSSNTGMYEQYF | TGTGCCACCAGCAGCAATACAGGGATGTACGAGCAGTACTTC
TRBJ2-5 | TRBV27 | TRBD1 | NA | CASGQGGERETQYF | TGTGCCAGTGGACAGGGGGGAGAGCGAGAGACCCAGTACTTC
TRBJ2-3 | TRBV19 | NA | once | CPSRGGAPRTDTQYF | TGTCCCAGTAGGGGTGGGGCTCCTCGCACAGATACGCAGTATTTT
TRBJ2-1 | TRBV11-3 | NA | NA | CASSPTRGGNEQFF | TGTGCCAGCAGCCCTACCCGAGGCGGGAATGAGCAGTTCTTC
TRBJ1-2 | TRBV19 | NA | once | CASSIDISYGYTF | TGTGCCAGTAGTATAGATATCAGCTATGGCTACACCTTC
TRBJ1-2 | TRBV4-2 | TRBD1 | NA | CARSQDTPGGNYGYTF | TGTGCCCGCAGCCAAGATACGCCAGGGGGCAACTATGGCTACACCTTC
TRBJ2-7 | TRBV5-1 | NA | NA | CASSDQLIPSYEQYF | TGCGCCAGCAGCGATCAGTTGATCCCTTCCTACGAGCAGTACTTC
TRBJ1-2 | TRBV11-3 | TRBD1 | NA | CASSWTGSGGYTF | TGTGCCAGCAGCTGGACAGGGTCTGGCGGCTACACCTTC
TRBJ1-2 | TRBV9 | NA | NA | CASSSRVGHGYTF | TGTGCCAGCAGCTCCAGGGTTGGCCACGGCTACACCTTC
TRBJ1-5 | TRBV9 | NA | NA | CASSVGADSSNQPQHF | TGTGCCAGCAGCGTAGGGGCAGACAGTAGCAATCAGCCCCAGCATTTT
TRBJ2-1 | TRBV6-6 | NA | NA | CASKQAGSSSYNEQFF | TGTGCCTCAAAACAAGCGGGCTCCAGCTCCTACAATGAGCAGTTCTTC
TRBJ2-3 | TRBV7-2 | NA | NA | CASILTSSQDTQYF | TGTGCCAGCATCCTGACTAGTAGTCAAGATACGCAGTATTTT
TRBJ2-2 | TRBV11-3 | NA | few | CASSPDWAPGELFF | TGTGCCAGCAGCCCGGACTGGGCCCCCGGGGAGCTGTTTTTT
TRBJ2-3 | TRBV5-1 | TRBD1 | NA | CASSARGQGTDTQYF | TGCGCCAGCAGCGCGAGGGGACAGGGAACAGATACGCAGTATTTT
TRBJ1-4 | TRBV6-1 | TRBD1 | NA | CASRVGTGVGEKLFF | TGTGCCAGCAGGGTAGGGACAGGGGTAGGAGAAAAACTGTTTTTT
TRBJ2-3 | TRBV6-1 | NA | NA | CASSEGREWHTQYF | TGTGCCAGCAGTGAAGGGAGGGAGTGGCATACGCAGTATTTT
TRBJ2-2 | TRBV12-5 | TRBD1 | NA | CASAQRTGGPGELFF | TGTGCTAGTGCTCAAAGGACAGGGGGCCCCGGGGAGCTGTTTTTT
TRBJ2-1 | TRBV5-1 | NA | NA | CASSLAGGGPKPYNEQFF | TGCGCCAGCAGCTTGGCCGGAGGGGGCCCTAAACCGTACAATGAGCAGTTCTTC
TRBJ1-5 | TRBV5-1 | NA | few | CASSLVGGNQPQHF | TGCGCCAGCAGCTTGGTAGGGGGCAATCAGCCCCAGCATTTT
TRBJ2-3 | TRBV2 | TRBD2 | NA | CASSEGGVADTQYF | TGTGCCAGCAGTGAGGGGGGGGTGGCAGATACGCAGTATTTT
TRBJ1-2 | TRBV6-1 | TRBD1 | NA | CASSTTGGEGYTF | TGTGCCAGCAGTACGACAGGGGGCGAGGGCTACACCTTC
TRBJ1-5 | TRBV5-1 | NA | NA | CASSTDGQKNQPQHF | TGCGCCAGCAGCACGGATGGACAGAAAAATCAGCCCCAGCATTTT
TRBJ2-1 | TRBV4-3 | TRBD1 | NA | CASSQGSTGEVSYNEQFF | TGCGCCAGCAGCCAGGGCTCGACAGGGGAGGTCTCCTACAATGAGCAGTTCTTC
TRBJ1-6 | TRBV5-1 | NA | once | CASSLGARRDNSPLHF | TGCGCCAGCAGCTTGGGGGCCCGGCGGGATAATTCACCCCTCCACTTT
TRBJ2-3 | TRBV5-1 | NA | once | CASRFQGSSTDTQYF | TGCGCCAGCAGATTCCAGGGGAGTAGCACAGATACGCAGTATTTT
TRBJ1-1 | TRBV29-1 | NA | NA | CSVVGDTVIEAFF | TGCAGCGTTGTCGGGGACACCGTTATTGAAGCTTTCTTT
TRBJ1-3 | TRBV7-8 | NA | NA | CASSRLDPGNTIYF | TGTGCCAGCAGCAGACTAGACCCTGGAAACACCATATATTTT
TRBJ2-7 | TRBV28 | TRBD2 | few | CASTFSGTSVHEQYF | TGTGCCAGCACCTTTTCAGGGACTAGTGTCCACGAGCAGTACTTC
TRBJ1-5 | TRBV4-1 | NA | NA | CASSQDRTDGQPQHF | TGCGCCAGCAGCCAAGATAGGACAGACGGACAGCCCCAGCATTTT
TRBJ2-3 | TRBV29-1 | NA | NA | CSVQKGSGGTDTQYF | TGCAGCGTTCAAAAAGGCTCGGGGGGCACAGATACGCAGTATTTT
TRBJ2-7 | TRBV5-8 | TRBD1 | NA | CASSLETGVGYEQYF | TGTGCCAGCAGCTTGGAGACAGGGGTTGGCTACGAGCAGTACTTC
TRBJ1-1 | TRBV5-4 | TRBD1 | NA | CASRTPGGSEAFF | TGTGCCAGCAGAACTCCAGGGGGCTCTGAAGCTTTCTTT
TRBJ2-1 | TRBV29-1 | TRBD1 | NA | CSLDRVNNEQFF | TGCAGCCTGGACAGGGTAAACAATGAGCAGTTCTTC
TRBJ1-3 | TRBV4-2 | TRBD1 | NA | CASSQEGDRRNTIYF | TGTGCCAGCAGCCAAGAAGGGGACAGAAGAAACACCATATATTTT
TRBJ2-4 | TRBV7-2 | TRBD2 | NA | CASSPGLDGWRNIQYF | TGTGCCAGCAGCCCCGGACTAGACGGGTGGCGAAACATTCAGTACTTC
TRBJ2-3 | TRBV5-4 | NA | NA | CASSFASGTDTQYF | TGTGCCAGCAGCTTCGCTAGCGGCACAGATACGCAGTATTTT
TRBJ2-6 | TRBV27 | TRBD1 | NA | CASSLSGTGVSGANVLTF | TGTGCCAGCAGTTTATCCGGGACAGGCGTCTCTGGGGCCAACGTCCTGACTTTC
TRBJ2-5 | TRBV21-1 | NA | NA | CASSKPKTPVRETQYF | TGTGCCAGCAGCAAACCGAAGACCCCGGTGCGGGAGACCCAGTACTTC